The entry that follows covers one TCR beta chain sequence. As yet, its antigen is unknown. Individual cDNA molecules carried attached unique molecular identifiers. MiXCR, applied by TCRdb to the 5' RACE reads, yields one record per CDR3 protein. This sample has tens of thousands of distinct CDR3 sequences, with 9.5% to 15% found just once. The sample is drawn from a study of early T cells in non-severe SARS-CoV-2 infection. About the research overall: Chains were unpaired, as sequencing was done on bulk RNA from unsorted whole blood.

Study conclusions and caveats: CD4 and private specificities were missed by VDJdb matching, which favored anti-spike CD8 responses.

V lost 3 bases, J lost 5 bases, and 10 bases lay in between. The length of the CDR3 is 12 residues. From germline, CDR1 is GTSNPN and CDR2 SVGIG (reference sequence). This receptor was obtained from an adult who was a healthcare worker with PCR-confirmed SARS-CoV-2 infection or an uninfected control (not recorded which). The donor label of this sample is uncertain. The material sequenced was whole blood, taken at baseline. This chain joins TRBV30 and TRBJ2-5; no definite D call. CDR3 residues: CAWRAGEETQYF. The CDR3 DNA sequence: TGTGCCTGGAGGGCCGGAGAGGAGACCCAGTACTTC.